This T cell receptor (beta chain) emerged from a study of cytomegalovirus exposure and HLA in healthy donors. Trimming cost V 2 bases and J 5 bases, with 13 bases left between them. Germline assignment: CDR1 MDHEN and CDR2 SYDVKM. The CDR3 covers 14 residues. 60 Vbeta and 13 Jbeta primers were used in PCR. TCRdb keeps only in-frame clones here, not all; method: immunoSEQ multiplex PCR. The sample lists 90,000 to 150,000 clones, around 73% seen once, with nearly 8.5% in the top ten. This receptor was obtained from a middle-aged woman in good health and CMV-seropositive. The chain links TRBV28 to TRBJ2-7, with D perhaps TRBD1 (7 bases). Material for sequencing was PBMCs. Here the CDR3 DNA reads TGTGCCAGCAGTTTACAGGGGGGCGGGAACGAGCAGTACTTC. It is translated as CASSLQGGGNEQYF.